These 21 T cell receptor beta chains originate from one sample sequenced in a study of siplizumab effects on memory and regulatory T cells. The table came from immunoSEQ multiplex PCR; TCRdb's copy has only in-frame clones and leaves some out. The sample lists around 100,000 clones, 94% occurring once. Sequenced: non-Treg CD4+ T cells sorted from blood. The receptors here all came from a human donor in good health.

The chain carries TRBV4-2 and TRBJ2-1, with D hard to call. The length of the CDR3 is 14 residues. Germline V gene sequence: CDR1 LGHNA, CDR2 YNFKEQ. V was clipped by 0 bases and J by 8 bases, with 11 bases between them. CDR3 in DNA: TGTGCCAGCAGCCAAGATAGAAACGGTGATGAGCAGTTCTTC. It is translated as CASSQDRNGDEQFF.

A remark on this clone: One end of the junction fails to match germline, which may point to a read error. CDR3 protein: CASSLVGGPDEQYF. The CDR3 nucleotides read TGTGCCAGCAGTTTAGTGGGAGGGCCCGACGAGCAGTACTTC. This chain links TRBV7-9 with TRBJ2-7, with 7 bases fitting TRBD2. There are 14 residues in the CDR3. CDR1 and CDR2 from the germline V gene are SEHNR and FQNEAQ (reference sequence).

V and J are TRBV2 and TRBJ2-5; unclear D gene. The CDR3 runs to 15 residues. Germline V gene data show CDR1 as SNHLY and CDR2 as FYNNEI. V was shortened by 0 bases and J by 2 bases, with 10 bases between the two germline ends. The DNA for the CDR3 is TGTGCCAGCAGTGAAGCTTGGAGCTCGCAAGAGACCCAGTACTTC. It yields the protein CASSEAWSSQETQYF.

The chain uses TRBV28 and TRBJ1-2; TRBD1 might be the D (5 bases). Germline CDR1 is MDHEN and CDR2 is SYDVKM. The CDR3 has 14 amino acids. V was clipped by 4 bases and J by 2 bases, with 11 bases between them. The chain's CDR3 is CASSSTTVNYGYTF. In DNA, the CDR3 is TGTGCCAGCAGTTCAACGACAGTAAACTATGGCTACACCTTC.

V usage is TRBV5-4 and J usage is TRBJ1-1, with D unclear. V was cut by 3 bases and J by 1 base, with 13 bases left in between. This CDR3 has 15 residues. Germline values: CDR1 SGHNT, CDR2 YYREEE (reference sequence). The CDR3 region is CASSSPHSKNTEAFF. The CDR3 DNA sequence: TGTGCCAGCAGCTCCCCACATTCCAAGAACACTGAAGCTTTCTTT.

The chain couples TRBV4-1 to TRBJ2-2; 9 bases are a match to TRBD2. V trimming: 1 base; J trimming: 2 bases; junction bases outside the gene matches: 5. CDR3 size: 17 residues. Looked up from germline, CDR1 is MGHRA and CDR2 is YSYEKL. CDR3 amino acids: CASSQGASGANTGELFF. The CDR3 nucleotides read TGCGCCAGCAGCCAAGGTGCTAGCGGGGCCAACACCGGGGAGCTGTTTTTT.

V is TRBV15 and J is TRBJ2-7; D not resolved. V was cut by 0 bases and J by 4 bases, with 10 bases left in between. The germline gives CDR1 LNHNV, CDR2 YYDKDF (reference sequence). The CDR3 runs 14 residues. CDR3 loop: CATSRESGVYEQYF. CDR3 DNA: TGTGCCACCAGCAGAGAGTCAGGAGTTTACGAGCAGTACTTC.

The V and J genes are TRBV5-1 and TRBJ2-3; 7 bases are a match to TRBD1. The CDR3 has 15 residues. The germline gives CDR1 SGHRS, CDR2 YFSETQ. Trimming took 5 bases from V and 2 from J; bases not matched to a gene: 8. This CDR3 reads CASRRQGTTTDTQYF. The CDR3 nucleotides read TGCGCCAGCAGACGACAGGGAACCACCACAGATACGCAGTATTTT. Full variable domain (missing parts from reference TRBV5-1 and TRBJ2-3): KAGVTQTPRYLIKTRGQQVTLSCSPISGHRSVSWYQQTPGQGLQFLFEYFSETQRNKGNFPGRFSGRQFSNSRSEMNVSTLELGDSALYLCASRRQGTTTDTQYFGPGTRLTVL.

The chain carries TRBV7-3 and TRBJ2-7; TRBD2 matches 7 bases. CDR3 length: 15 amino acids. Trimming cost V 5 bases and J 5 bases; bases outside gene matches: 12. Looked up from germline, CDR1 is SGHTA and CDR2 is FQGTGA. As DNA, the CDR3 is TGTGCCAGCAGCATCTCCGCGGGACTAAAGGACGAGCAGTACTTC. Its translation: CASSISAGLKDEQYF.

The chain carries TRBV7-2 and TRBJ2-4; 11 nucleotides match TRBD2. The CDR3 contains 15 residues. Germline V lookup: CDR1 SGHTA, CDR2 FQGNSA. J was trimmed by 8 bases and V by 5 bases; bases with no gene match: 8. CDR3 in DNA: TGTGCCAGCAGCGTTCAACTAGCGGGAGCGGACATTCAGTACTTC. This encodes CASSVQLAGADIQYF.

This clone was recorded only once. V gene TRBV5-8 combines with J gene TRBJ1-2, with unresolved D. Between the trimmed V and J ends, which lost 3 bases and 2 bases, there was a span of 8 bases. Germline V gene data show CDR1 as SGHTS and CDR2 as YDEGEE. CDR3 length: 13 residues. Written as DNA, the CDR3 is TGTGCCAGCAGCTCGCGGGCCAACTATGGCTACACCTTC. This encodes CASSSRANYGYTF.

The J gene is TRBJ1-5, the V gene TRBV7-9, with unresolved D. In germline, CDR1 is SEHNR, CDR2 FQNEAQ (reference sequence). Trimming removed 4 bases at V and 3 bases at J, with 16 bases between. The CDR3 extends over 16 amino acids. The CDR3 DNA reads TGTGCCAGCAGCTCCGGTACGTGGACGGACAATCAGCCCCAGCATTTT. Amino acids: CASSSGTWTDNQPQHF.

A word on this clone: This sample includes further DNA sequences coding for the same CDR3. The chain employs TRBV5-1 and TRBJ1-1, with D perhaps TRBD1 (5 bases). The CDR3 is made up of 13 amino acids. The germline V and J ends were trimmed by 4 bases and 1 base, with 8 bases remaining between them. Germline-derived CDR1 and CDR2 are SGHRS and YFSETQ. This CDR3 reads CASSATENTEAFF. As DNA, the CDR3 is TGCGCCAGCAGCGCGACAGAGAACACTGAAGCTTTCTTT.

The genes are TRBV6-5 and TRBJ2-7, with 7 bases lining up with TRBD1. This CDR3 spans 12 amino acids. V lost 5 bases, J lost 7 bases, and 5 bases stayed unmatched. CDR1 and CDR2 (germline): MNHEY, SVGAGI. DNA of the CDR3: TGTGCCAGCAGTGCGACAGGGCGGGAGCAGTACTTC. As protein: CASSATGREQYF.

The J gene is TRBJ2-7, the V gene TRBV19, with 7 bases matching TRBD1. V gave up 4 bases and J gave up 4 bases; unmatched junction bases: 13. Germline values: CDR1 LNHDA, CDR2 SQIVND (reference sequence). This CDR3 has 16 amino acids. CDR3 in DNA: TGTGCCAGTAGTAGCCGACAGGGAAGGGATAGATACGAGCAGTACTTC. Translation: CASSSRQGRDRYEQYF. The full variable domain, with the rest looked up from reference TRBV19 and TRBJ2-7, is DGGITQSPKYLFRKEGQNVTLSCEQNLNHDAMYWYRQDPGQGLRLIYYSQIVNDFQKGDIAEGYSVSREKKESFPLTVTSAQKNPTAFYLCASSSRQGRDRYEQYFGPGTRLTVT.

The chain couples TRBV6-1 to TRBJ1-4; D not certain. The V gene lost 5 bases and the J gene lost 8 bases, with 18 bases spanning the gap. This CDR3 spans 15 amino acids. CDR1 is MNHNS and CDR2 is SASEGT in the germline V gene. In nucleotides, the CDR3 is TGTGCCAGCAGTAGTGTGGAGTTGAATTGGGAAAAACTGTTTTTT. Its translation: CASSSVELNWEKLFF.

The chain joins TRBV6-5 to TRBJ2-7; perhaps D is TRBD1 or TRBD2 (6 bases each). V dropped 0 bases and J dropped 3 bases, with 12 bases sitting between them. This CDR3 comprises 15 residues. CDR1 and CDR2 from the germline V gene are MNHEY and SVGAGI. DNA for the CDR3: TGTGCCAGCAGTTACTCGGGGGGCGGACACTACGAGCAGTACTTC. Translating it yields CASSYSGGGHYEQYF.

The chain links TRBV6-1 to TRBJ1-1; possibly TRBD1 for D (5 bases). This CDR3 has 15 residues. CDR1 and CDR2 (germline): MNHNS, SASEGT. The V end lost 6 bases, the J end lost 3 bases, and 17 bases lay between the germline ends. This chain's CDR3 is CASSPAGGGDTEAFF. CDR3 sequence (DNA): TGTGCCAGCAGCCCCGCGGGCGGGGGGGACACTGAAGCTTTCTTT.

V usage is TRBV19 and J usage is TRBJ1-4; 9 positions match TRBD1. Germline V gives CDR1 LNHDA, CDR2 SQIVND (reference sequence). This CDR3 is built from 16 residues. The V and J ends lost 9 bases and 8 bases, in that order; junction bases with no gene match: 16. The CDR3 bases are TGTGCCAGCGCGACGGGCTCGGGACAGGGTACAGAAAAACTGTTTTTT. It specifies CASATGSGQGTEKLFF. Using reference TRBV19 and TRBJ1-4 for the parts outside the CDR3, the full variable domain is DGGITQSPKYLFRKEGQNVTLSCEQNLNHDAMYWYRQDPGQGLRLIYYSQIVNDFQKGDIAEGYSVSREKKESFPLTVTSAQKNPTAFYLCASATGSGQGTEKLFFGSGTQLSVL.

The chain carries TRBV27 and TRBJ2-4, with a possible D match to TRBD1 (5 bases). The V end was cut by 8 bases, the J end by 6 bases, with 14 bases between. Germline V gene data show CDR1 as MNHEY and CDR2 as SMNVEV (reference sequence). The CDR3 is 13 residues long. The CDR3 loop reads CASATQGTNIQYF. CDR3 sequence (DNA): TGTGCCAGCGCAACTCAGGGTACAAACATTCAGTACTTC.

The rearrangement links TRBV5-4 to TRBJ2-5; 7 positions match TRBD1. Germline V gene lookup returns CDR1 SGHNT and CDR2 YYREEE (reference sequence). Unmatched junction bases numbered 11, after V lost 4 bases and J lost 2 bases. This CDR3 has 16 amino acids. The CDR3 protein is CASSEQTGTDQETQYF. The CDR3, as DNA: TGTGCCAGCAGCGAGCAAACTGGGACAGATCAAGAGACCCAGTACTTC.